The rows below give T cell receptor beta chains drawn from one sample of a study of blood T cell repertoires in COVID-19. Generated by immunoSEQ multiplex PCR, the TCRdb table keeps only in-frame clones and is missing some. The sample lists 120,000 to 150,000 clones; about four fifths were seen once. The specimen was peripheral blood. These receptors were taken from a human donor in a cohort sampled during active COVID-19. CDR3s include the opening cysteine and the closing phenylalanine or tryptophan. A D gene is named only where the DNA matches it firmly.

TRBJ1-5	.	TRBV19	CASSREQVSTANQPQHF	TGTGCCAGTAGTAGGGAACAGGTATCTACCGCCAATCAGCCCCAGCATTTT
TRBJ2-1	TRBD2	TRBV11-2	CASSFELAYNEQFF	TGTGCCAGCAGCTTCGAACTAGCGTACAATGAGCAGTTCTTC
TRBJ2-1	.	TRBV5-1	CASSLASGSYNEQFF	TGCGCCAGCAGCTTGGCCTCGGGTTCCTACAATGAGCAGTTCTTC
TRBJ1-3	.	TRBV4-1	CASSPRGFNVSGNTIYF	TGCGCCAGCAGCCCCCGCGGGTTTAATGTCTCTGGAAACACCATATATTTT
TRBJ2-6	.	TRBV5-1	CASSLLGAGGPSGANVLTF	TGCGCCAGCAGCTTGTTGGGAGCTGGGGGCCCTTCTGGGGCCAACGTCCTGACTTTC
TRBJ1-5	TRBD1	TRBV6-5	CASSTRDRGQPQHF	TGTGCCAGCAGTACCCGGGACAGGGGTCAGCCCCAGCATTTT
TRBJ1-5	.	TRBV7-9	CASSLVGGQPQHF	TGTGCCAGCAGCTTAGTCGGAGGTCAGCCCCAGCATTTT
TRBJ2-3	.	TRBV19	CASGGYTDTQYF	TGTGCCAGTGGCGGTTACACAGATACGCAGTATTTT
TRBJ2-7	TRBD2	TRBV7-9	CASSLGPGGGIYEQYF	TGTGCCAGCAGCTTAGGTCCCGGCGGGGGGATATACGAGCAGTACTTC
TRBJ1-2	.	TRBV2	CASTDRNNNYGYTF	TGTGCCAGCACCGACAGGAATAATAACTATGGCTACACCTTC
TRBJ2-3	.	TRBV14	CASSQDLVYTDTQYF	TGTGCCAGCAGCCAAGACCTCGTGTACACAGATACGCAGTATTTT
TRBJ1-1	.	TRBV11-2	CASSRNSRTEAFF	TGTGCCAGCAGCCGAAACAGTCGCACTGAAGCTTTCTTT
TRBJ2-3	TRBD2	TRBV3-1/TRBV3-2	CASSQDQYAGGRTDTQYF	TGTGCCAGCAGCCAAGATCAATACGCGGGAGGTCGCACAGATACGCAGTATTTT
TRBJ2-1	TRBD2	TRBV7-3	CASSLKLARYNEQFF	TGTGCCAGCAGCTTAAAACTAGCGAGGTACAATGAGCAGTTCTTC